This T cell receptor (beta chain) was identified during a study of cytotoxic CD8 clonotypes in ibrutinib-treated CLL. Study summary: Partial responses totalled approximately 25 and complete responses 2; after median roughly 70 months, approximately 15 remained remitted and about twelve progressed. Response sampling occurred after a median 12 months of treatment (range 6 to 36). Points from the study as a whole: Lymph node repertoires were not studied, and sampling times were unmatched. Clonality at baseline surpassed age-matched healthy donors and tracked circulating CD8+ T-cell counts.

In regard to this clone: Its antigen is unidentified.

Generated by immunoSEQ multiplex PCR, the TCRdb table keeps only in-frame clones and is missing some. The sample includes around 250,000 clones, 70% of them seen just once. Germline assignment: CDR1 MNHNS and CDR2 SASEGT. The junction had 4 bases not matched to a gene; V was cut back by 5 bases and J by 3 bases. This CDR3 is built from 15 residues. Material: PBMCs, obtained after 24 months of ibrutinib treatment. The sequence came from a human donor with chronic lymphocytic leukemia. The V gene is TRBV6-1, the J gene TRBJ2-1; TRBD2 matches 10 bases. CDR3 in DNA: TGTGCCAGCAGTTTCGGACTAGCGGACTACAATGAGCAGTTCTTC. It translates to CASSFGLADYNEQFF.